A selection of T cell receptor beta chains follows, all from one sample in a study of cytotoxic CD8 clonotypes in ibrutinib-treated CLL. Sequencing used immunoSEQ multiplex PCR; TCRdb keeps in-frame clones, though not all of them. Of more than 110,000 clones listed, more than 75% are singletons. Specimen: PBMCs, collected after 36 months of ibrutinib treatment. These receptors were taken from a human donor with chronic lymphocytic leukemia. Both conserved end residues are part of each CDR3. The order of the fields is D gene, V gene, clone size, J gene, CDR3 protein, CDR3 DNA. D genes are given only for firm matches. Clone size appears in some rows only: once, few, many, or a class for an expanded clone.

>NA|TRBV18|few|TRBJ1-1
CASSPSIMNTEAFF
TGTGCCAGCTCACCAAGCATCATGAACACTGAAGCTTTCTTT
>TRBD1|TRBV7-9|NA|TRBJ1-5
CASSLSVTGNDQPQHF
TGTGCCAGCAGCTTATCTGTGACAGGGAATGATCAGCCCCAGCATTTT
>NA|TRBV2|NA|TRBJ2-2
CASSELGLNTGELFF
TGTGCCAGCAGTGAACTCGGCCTCAACACCGGGGAGCTGTTTTTT
>NA|TRBV2|NA|TRBJ1-2
CASSFWGRGAKDGYTF
TGTGCCAGCAGCTTCTGGGGCAGGGGAGCCAAGGATGGCTACACCTTC
>TRBD2|TRBV30|NA|TRBJ2-7
CAWSVGEGYEQYF
TGTGCCTGGAGTGTTGGGGAGGGCTACGAGCAGTACTTC
>NA|TRBV25-1|NA|TRBJ2-1
CASSEAGSYNEQFF
TGTGCCAGCAGTGAGGCGGGTTCCTACAATGAGCAGTTCTTC
>TRBD1|TRBV7-9|NA|TRBJ2-5
CASSPRGQPETQYF
TGTGCCAGCAGCCCACGGGGACAGCCAGAGACCCAGTACTTC
>NA|TRBV19|NA|TRBJ2-6
CASSRARASRDGANVLTF
TGTGCCAGTAGTAGGGCCCGGGCATCGCGAGACGGGGCCAACGTCCTGACTTTC
>NA|TRBV4-1|NA|TRBJ1-1
CASSYTTGPENTEAFF
TGCGCCAGCAGCTATACCACGGGACCGGAGAACACTGAAGCTTTCTTT
>NA|TRBV7-8|NA|TRBJ1-5
CASSLSRFGGSNQPQHF
TGTGCCAGCAGCTTATCTAGATTCGGGGGAAGCAATCAGCCCCAGCATTTT
>NA|TRBV4-2|NA|TRBJ1-1
CASSHATENTEAFF
TGTGCCAGCAGCCACGCGACAGAGAACACTGAAGCTTTCTTT
>TRBD1|TRBV5-4|NA|TRBJ1-2
CASSLSGGSGYTF
TGTGCCAGCAGCTTATCAGGGGGCAGTGGCTACACCTTC
>NA|TRBV29-1|NA|TRBJ1-2
CSVARGWGYTF
TGCAGCGTTGCTCGGGGTTGGGGCTACACCTTC
>TRBD2|TRBV19|NA|TRBJ2-7
CASSDLAGSSYEQYF
TGTGCCAGTAGCGATCTAGCGGGATCTTCCTACGAGCAGTACTTC
>NA|TRBV28|NA|TRBJ2-7
CASSLFTLRIGKNEQYF
TGTGCCAGCAGTTTATTTACACTCAGGATAGGCAAAAACGAGCAGTACTTC
>NA|TRBV29-1|NA|TRBJ2-2
CSVVGLGELFF
TGCAGCGTCGTCGGGCTCGGGGAGCTGTTTTTT